Listed below are T cell receptor beta chains from one sample, sequenced in a study of response to subunit inactivated influenza vaccine. MiXCR, run by TCRdb on the RT-PCR reads, gives a single entry per CDR3 protein. The sample has approximately 730,000 distinct CDR3 sequences; around 14% are singletons. Source: PBMCs from blood, taken roughly 15 days before vaccination. These receptors were obtained from a man aged 45-65 years who received an inactivated influenza vaccine. Each CDR3 is given with its conserved first and last residue. The order of the fields is J gene, V gene, D gene, clone size, CDR3 protein, CDR3 DNA. D genes are given only for firm matches. Not every row has a clone size; where given, it reads once, few, many or a size class.

J: TRBJ1-5
V: TRBV4-1
D: NA
size: few
CDR3: CASSQDHGTKTYSNQPQHF
DNA: TGCGCCAGCAGCCAAGACCATGGGACAAAGACATATAGCAATCAGCCCCAGCATTTT

J: TRBJ2-1
V: TRBV12-3/TRBV12-4
D: TRBD2
size: NA
CDR3: CASTPGGVFSNEQFF
DNA: TGTGCCAGCACCCCCGGGGGGGTGTTTTCCAATGAGCAGTTCTTC

J: TRBJ1-2
V: TRBV6-5
D: NA
size: few
CDR3: CASSYTPPGVYGYTF
DNA: TGTGCCAGCAGTTACACGCCCCCGGGAGTCTATGGCTACACCTTC

J: TRBJ2-1
V: TRBV10-3
D: TRBD2
size: few
CDR3: CATLAGGGNEQFF
DNA: TGTGCCACCCTAGCGGGGGGGGGCAATGAGCAGTTCTTC

J: TRBJ2-3
V: TRBV30
D: NA
size: NA
CDR3: CAWSPMGHGYTDTQYF
DNA: TGTGCCTGGAGTCCTATGGGACACGGGTACACAGATACGCAGTATTTT

J: TRBJ2-5
V: TRBV2
D: NA
size: NA
CDR3: CASSEYQETQYF
DNA: TGTGCCAGCAGTGAATACCAAGAGACCCAGTACTTC

J: TRBJ2-1
V: TRBV29-1
D: NA
size: NA
CDR3: CSGRPYSPQSNEQFF
DNA: TGCAGCGGGAGGCCCTATTCCCCCCAAAGCAATGAGCAGTTCTTC

J: TRBJ2-7
V: TRBV4-2
D: NA
size: few
CDR3: CASSQVGTTYEQYF
DNA: TGTGCCAGCAGCCAAGTTGGTACAACCTACGAGCAGTACTTC

J: TRBJ1-2
V: TRBV29-1
D: TRBD1
size: NA
CDR3: CSVAGTGPQGVRGYTF
DNA: TGCAGCGTGGCCGGGACAGGGCCCCAGGGAGTCCGTGGCTACACCTTC

J: TRBJ1-4
V: TRBV5-1
D: NA
size: NA
CDR3: CASSLRQASTDEKLFF
DNA: TGCGCCAGCAGCCTACGACAGGCTAGCACGGACGAAAAACTGTTTTTT

J: TRBJ2-2
V: TRBV12-3/TRBV12-4
D: NA
size: few
CDR3: CASSLDGQTGELFF
DNA: TGTGCCAGCAGTTTAGACGGACAGACCGGGGAGCTGTTTTTT

J: TRBJ2-7
V: TRBV6-2/TRBV6-3
D: NA
size: few
CDR3: CASSYSTASYEQYF
DNA: TGTGCCAGCAGTTACTCGACGGCCTCCTACGAGCAGTACTTC

J: TRBJ1-3
V: TRBV30
D: NA
size: few
CDR3: CASGGGNTIYF
DNA: TGTGCCTCTGGCGGAGGAAACACCATATATTTT

J: TRBJ2-3
V: TRBV20-1
D: NA
size: few
CDR3: CSASPVAARGAVDTQYF
DNA: TGCAGTGCTAGCCCTGTGGCAGCTCGGGGGGCGGTAGATACGCAGTATTTT

J: TRBJ1-4
V: TRBV10-3
D: NA
size: NA
CDR3: CAIRNSNEKLFF
DNA: TGTGCCATCCGAAACAGCAATGAAAAACTGTTTTTT

J: TRBJ2-5
V: TRBV6-1
D: NA
size: few
CDR3: CASSPGTRYRSQYF
DNA: TGTGCCAGCAGCCCCGGGACACGCTACAGGTCCCAGTACTTC

J: TRBJ1-4
V: TRBV6-1
D: NA
size: NA
CDR3: CASSEWIGPTGEKLFF
DNA: TGTGCCAGCAGTGAATGGATTGGACCCACAGGAGAAAAACTGTTTTTT

J: TRBJ2-3
V: TRBV15
D: NA
size: few
CDR3: CATSRDRVVTDTQYF
DNA: TGTGCCACCAGCAGAGATAGGGTCGTCACAGATACGCAGTATTTT

J: TRBJ2-7
V: TRBV7-9
D: TRBD1
size: many
CDR3: CASSSYQGAFHEQYF
DNA: TGTGCCAGCAGCTCTTATCAGGGGGCTTTCCACGAGCAGTACTTC

J: TRBJ1-5
V: TRBV20-1
D: NA
size: few
CDR3: CSASRRVSNQPQHF
DNA: TGCAGTGCTAGTCGCAGGGTTAGCAATCAGCCCCAGCATTTT

J: TRBJ2-1
V: TRBV12-3/TRBV12-4
D: TRBD2
size: few
CDR3: CASTPLPGLINEQFF
DNA: TGTGCCAGCACCCCTCTCCCGGGACTAATCAATGAGCAGTTCTTC

J: TRBJ1-1
V: TRBV10-3
D: TRBD1
size: many
CDR3: CATDRGPNTEAFF
DNA: TGTGCCACGGACAGGGGACCGAACACTGAAGCTTTCTTT

J: TRBJ1-1
V: TRBV4-2
D: NA
size: NA
CDR3: CASSQDRSGMNAEAFF
DNA: TGTGCCAGCAGCCAAGACAGGTCTGGAATGAACGCTGAAGCTTTCTTT

J: TRBJ2-7
V: TRBV12-3/TRBV12-4
D: NA
size: few
CDR3: CASSLESASGYEQYF
DNA: TGTGCCAGCAGTTTAGAGAGCGCCTCGGGTTACGAGCAGTACTTC

J: TRBJ2-5
V: TRBV12-3/TRBV12-4
D: NA
size: few
CDR3: CASSPGRRWETQYF
DNA: TGTGCCAGCAGCCCGGGACGTAGGTGGGAGACCCAGTACTTC

J: TRBJ1-3
V: TRBV4-2
D: TRBD1
size: few
CDR3: CASSQDRGGSAGNTIYF
DNA: TGTGCCAGCAGCCAAGACAGAGGGGGCTCGGCTGGAAACACCATATATTTT

J: TRBJ2-3
V: TRBV2
D: NA
size: few
CDR3: CASSEGNTDTQYF
DNA: TGTGCCAGCAGTGAAGGCAACACAGATACGCAGTATTTT

J: TRBJ2-7
V: TRBV12-3/TRBV12-4
D: TRBD2
size: few
CDR3: CASSFSSGGAREQYF
DNA: TGTGCCAGCAGTTTCTCTAGCGGGGGGGCCCGCGAGCAGTACTTC

J: TRBJ1-6
V: TRBV4-1
D: NA
size: NA
CDR3: CASSQGVGSLSPLHF
DNA: TGCGCCAGCAGCCAAGGTGTAGGGTCTCTTTCACCCCTCCACTTT

J: TRBJ2-1
V: TRBV18
D: NA
size: few
CDR3: CASSEGVGNEQFF
DNA: TGTGCCAGCTCAGAGGGGGTCGGCAATGAGCAGTTCTTC

J: TRBJ2-3
V: TRBV10-2
D: TRBD2
size: NA
CDR3: CASRRLAGRSDTQYF
DNA: TGCGCCAGCAGGAGACTAGCGGGGAGGTCAGATACGCAGTATTTT

J: TRBJ1-5
V: TRBV28
D: NA
size: few
CDR3: CASSGEGYREYSNQPQHF
DNA: TGTGCCAGCAGTGGCGAGGGTTACAGGGAATATAGCAATCAGCCCCAGCATTTT

J: TRBJ1-5
V: TRBV27
D: TRBD1
size: NA
CDR3: CASSTLTGDGQPQHF
DNA: TGTGCCAGCAGTACATTAACAGGGGACGGTCAGCCCCAGCATTTT

J: TRBJ2-1
V: TRBV4-2
D: TRBD2
size: few
CDR3: CASSQDVAGRYNEQFF
DNA: TGTGCCAGCAGCCAAGACGTAGCGGGCCGCTACAATGAGCAGTTCTTC

J: TRBJ2-2
V: TRBV5-5
D: NA
size: few
CDR3: CASSLVQYGSGELFF
DNA: TGTGCCAGCAGCTTGGTACAGTACGGGTCCGGGGAGCTGTTTTTT